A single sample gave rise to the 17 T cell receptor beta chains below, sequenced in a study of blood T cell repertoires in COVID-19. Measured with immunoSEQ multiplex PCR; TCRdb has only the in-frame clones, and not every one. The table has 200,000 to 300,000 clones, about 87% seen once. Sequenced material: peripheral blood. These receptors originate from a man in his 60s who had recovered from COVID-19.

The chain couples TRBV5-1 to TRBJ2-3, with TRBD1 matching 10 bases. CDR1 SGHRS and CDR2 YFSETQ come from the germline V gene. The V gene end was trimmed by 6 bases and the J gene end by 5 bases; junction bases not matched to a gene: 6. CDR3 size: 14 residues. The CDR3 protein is CASTARDRGDTQYF. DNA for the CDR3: TGCGCCAGCACCGCCCGGGACAGGGGAGATACGCAGTATTTT.

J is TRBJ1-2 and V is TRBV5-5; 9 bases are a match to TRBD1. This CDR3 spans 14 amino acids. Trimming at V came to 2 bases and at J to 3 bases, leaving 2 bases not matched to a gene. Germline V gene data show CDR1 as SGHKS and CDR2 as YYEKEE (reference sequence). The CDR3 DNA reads TGTGCCAGCAGCTTCACAGGGGGCGACTATGGCTACACCTTC. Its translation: CASSFTGGDYGYTF.

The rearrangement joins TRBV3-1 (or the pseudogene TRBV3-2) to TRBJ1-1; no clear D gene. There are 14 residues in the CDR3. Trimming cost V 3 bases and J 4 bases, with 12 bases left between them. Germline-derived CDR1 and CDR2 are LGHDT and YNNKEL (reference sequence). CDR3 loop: CASSQTTAGTEAFF. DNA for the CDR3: TGTGCCAGCAGCCAGACGACCGCGGGCACTGAAGCTTTCTTT.

CDR3 loop: CATLGQGANYGYTF. CDR3 bases: TGCGCCACTTTAGGACAGGGGGCTAACTATGGCTACACCTTC. The chain is built from TRBV10-2 and TRBJ1-2; 10 bases match TRBD1. The germline gives CDR1 WSHSY, CDR2 SAAADI. The CDR3 covers 14 residues. V lost 10 bases and J lost 0; bases outside the gene matches: 5.

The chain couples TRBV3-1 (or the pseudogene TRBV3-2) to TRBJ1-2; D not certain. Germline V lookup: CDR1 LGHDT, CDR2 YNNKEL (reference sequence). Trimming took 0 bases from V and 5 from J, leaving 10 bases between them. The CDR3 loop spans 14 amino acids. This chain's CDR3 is CASSQERAGYGYTF. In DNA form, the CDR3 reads TGTGCCAGCAGCCAAGAGCGCGCGGGATATGGCTACACCTTC.

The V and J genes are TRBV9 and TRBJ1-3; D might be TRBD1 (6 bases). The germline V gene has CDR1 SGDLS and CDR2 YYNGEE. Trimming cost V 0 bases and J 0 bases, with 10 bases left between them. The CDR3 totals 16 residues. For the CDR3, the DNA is TGTGCCAGCAGCGTAGCAGGGGCCGGCTCTGGAAACACCATATATTTT. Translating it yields CASSVAGAGSGNTIYF.

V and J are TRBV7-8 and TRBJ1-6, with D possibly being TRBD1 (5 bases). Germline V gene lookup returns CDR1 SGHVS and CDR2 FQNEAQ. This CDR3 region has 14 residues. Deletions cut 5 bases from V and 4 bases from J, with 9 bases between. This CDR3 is CASSRQGYNSPLHF. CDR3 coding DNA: TGTGCCAGCAGCCGGCAGGGTTATAATTCACCCCTCCACTTT.

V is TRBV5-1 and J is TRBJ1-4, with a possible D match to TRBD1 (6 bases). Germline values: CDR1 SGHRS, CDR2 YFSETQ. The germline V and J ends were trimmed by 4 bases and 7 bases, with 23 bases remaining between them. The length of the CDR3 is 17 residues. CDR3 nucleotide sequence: TGCGCCAGCAGCCGTGTCCCCAAGGGGGGGGTAGGTGAAAAACTGTTTTTT. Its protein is CASSRVPKGGVGEKLFF.

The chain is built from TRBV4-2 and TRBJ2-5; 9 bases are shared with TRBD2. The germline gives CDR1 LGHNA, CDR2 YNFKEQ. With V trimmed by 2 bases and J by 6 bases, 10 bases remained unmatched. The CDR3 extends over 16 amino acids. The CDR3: CASSQSNAGGPKTQYF. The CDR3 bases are TGTGCCAGCAGCCAAAGTAACGCGGGGGGGCCAAAGACCCAGTACTTC.

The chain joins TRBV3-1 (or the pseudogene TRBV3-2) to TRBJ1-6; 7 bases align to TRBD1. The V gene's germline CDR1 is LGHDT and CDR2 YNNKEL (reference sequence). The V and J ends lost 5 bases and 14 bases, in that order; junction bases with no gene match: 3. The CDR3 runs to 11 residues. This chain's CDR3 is CASSETGTLHF. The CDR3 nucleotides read TGTGCCAGCAGCGAGACAGGGACCCTCCACTTT.

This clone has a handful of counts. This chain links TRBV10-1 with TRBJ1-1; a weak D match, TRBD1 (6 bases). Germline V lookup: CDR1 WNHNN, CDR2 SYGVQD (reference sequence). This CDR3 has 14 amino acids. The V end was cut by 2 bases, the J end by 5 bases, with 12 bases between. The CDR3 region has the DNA TGCGCCAGCAGTGAGCACAGGGTAGGAACTGAAGCTTTCTTT. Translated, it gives CASSEHRVGTEAFF.

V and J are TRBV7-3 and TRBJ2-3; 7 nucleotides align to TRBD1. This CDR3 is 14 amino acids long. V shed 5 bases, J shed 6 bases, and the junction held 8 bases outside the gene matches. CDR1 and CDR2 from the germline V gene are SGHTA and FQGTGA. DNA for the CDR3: TGTGCCAGCAGCCTTACAGGGGAAATTGATACGCAGTATTTT. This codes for CASSLTGEIDTQYF.

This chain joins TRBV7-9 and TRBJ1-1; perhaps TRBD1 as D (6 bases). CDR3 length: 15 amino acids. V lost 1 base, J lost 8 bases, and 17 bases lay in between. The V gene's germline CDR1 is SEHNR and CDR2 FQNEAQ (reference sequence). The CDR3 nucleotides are TGTGCCAGCAGCTTAGAGCACACAGGGAGAGTGGAAGCTTTCTTT. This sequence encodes CASSLEHTGRVEAFF. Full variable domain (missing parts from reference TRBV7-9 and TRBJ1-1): DTGVSQNPRHKITKRGQNVTFRCDPISEHNRLYWYRQTLGQGPEFLTYFQNEAQLEKSRLLSDRFSAERPKGSFSTLEIQRTEQGDSAMYLCASSLEHTGRVEAFFGQGTRLTVV.

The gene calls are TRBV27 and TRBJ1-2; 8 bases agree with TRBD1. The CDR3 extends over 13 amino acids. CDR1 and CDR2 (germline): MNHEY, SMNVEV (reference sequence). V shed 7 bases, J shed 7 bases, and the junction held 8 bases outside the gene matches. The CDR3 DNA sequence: TGTGCCAGCACCCATTCGACAGGGGTTGGCTACACCTTC. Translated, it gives CASTHSTGVGYTF.

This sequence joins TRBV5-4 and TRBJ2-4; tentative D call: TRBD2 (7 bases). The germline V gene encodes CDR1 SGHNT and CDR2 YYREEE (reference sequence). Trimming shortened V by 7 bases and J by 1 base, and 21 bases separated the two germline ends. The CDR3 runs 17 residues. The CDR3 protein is CASGNGGRFPAKNIQYF. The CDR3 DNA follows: TGTGCCAGCGGGAACGGGGGGCGCTTCCCGGCCAAAAACATTCAGTACTTC.

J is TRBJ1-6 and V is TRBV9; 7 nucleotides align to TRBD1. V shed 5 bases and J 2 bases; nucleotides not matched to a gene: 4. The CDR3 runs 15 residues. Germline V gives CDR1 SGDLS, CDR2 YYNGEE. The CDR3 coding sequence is TGTGCCAGCAGTTACGGACAGGCCTATAATTCACCCCTCCACTTT. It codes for CASSYGQAYNSPLHF.

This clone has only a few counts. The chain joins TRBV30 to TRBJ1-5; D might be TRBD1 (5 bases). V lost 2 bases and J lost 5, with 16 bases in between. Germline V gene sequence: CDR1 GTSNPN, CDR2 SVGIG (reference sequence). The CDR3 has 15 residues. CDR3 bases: TGTGCCTGGAGTCCCGGCAGGGCGGGACATCAGCCCCAGCATTTT. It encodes CAWSPGRAGHQPQHF.